The entry that follows covers one T cell receptor (beta chain) sequence. Its antigen remains unidentified. This entry comes from a study of cytomegalovirus exposure and HLA in healthy donors. Researchers ran the PCR with 60 Vbeta and 13 Jbeta primers. The repertoire was sequenced with immunoSEQ multiplex PCR; TCRdb's copy has only in-frame clones and lacks some. This table has approximately 170,000 clones, roughly 70% appearing once. Overall study results and limits: According to an earlier analysis, most TCR beta V segments yielded productive rearrangements about 87% or about 30% of the time.

Everyone who donated was a healthy bone marrow donor. The sequencing sample was made of PBMCs. The clonotype originates from a woman between 18 and 29 years old in good health and CMV-seropositive.

For the CDR3, the DNA is TGCGCCAGCAGCTTCCGGGGGATTCCGCTTAAGAACACTGAAGCTTTCTTT. This encodes CASSFRGIPLKNTEAFF. The chain employs TRBV5-1 and TRBJ1-1; possible D gene TRBD1, 5 bases. Trimming took off 2 bases at V and 1 base at J, with 18 bases between the two ends. The germline V gene has CDR1 SGHRS and CDR2 YFSETQ. The length of the CDR3 is 17 residues.